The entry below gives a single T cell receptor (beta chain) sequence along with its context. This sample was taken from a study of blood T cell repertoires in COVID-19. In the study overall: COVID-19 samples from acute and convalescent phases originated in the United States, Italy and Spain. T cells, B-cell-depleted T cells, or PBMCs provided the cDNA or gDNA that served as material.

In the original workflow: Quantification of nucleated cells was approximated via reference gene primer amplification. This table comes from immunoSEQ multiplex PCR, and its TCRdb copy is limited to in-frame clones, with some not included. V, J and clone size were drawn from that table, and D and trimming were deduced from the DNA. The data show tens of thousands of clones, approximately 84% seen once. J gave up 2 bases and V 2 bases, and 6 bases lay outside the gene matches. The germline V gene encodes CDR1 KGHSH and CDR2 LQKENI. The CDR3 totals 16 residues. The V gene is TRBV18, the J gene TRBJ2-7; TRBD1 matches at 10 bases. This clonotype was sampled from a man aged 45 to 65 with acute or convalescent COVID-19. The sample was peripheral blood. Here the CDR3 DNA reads TGTGCCAGCTCACCAACTACGGGACAGGGGACCTACGAGCAGTACTTC. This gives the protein CASSPTTGQGTYEQYF.